This T cell receptor (beta chain) was documented in a study of identical twins. With no exceptions, donors were healthy Caucasians. For this clonotype: Its target is not known.

Template switching, a step in the protocol, added a universal primer site, and cDNA carried unique molecular identifiers. A single record per CDR3 protein comes from TCRdb applying MiXCR to the 5' RACE reads. The sample yields 420,000 or so distinct CDR3 sequences, about 18% seen once. Study-level results: The models gave estimates that fell short of the out-of-frame TCR alpha sharing seen in monozygotic twins.

This CDR3 is built from 15 residues. The V and J ends lost 4 bases and 5 bases, in that order; junction bases with no gene match: 8. CDR1 is SGHRS and CDR2 is YFSETQ in the germline V gene. The sample comprised naive T cells sorted from blood. This receptor was taken from a man aged 50-59 years in good health. This chain links TRBV5-1 with TRBJ2-1, with TRBD1 matching over 8 bases. The CDR3 DNA sequence: TGCGCCAGCAGCGCCGGACAGGGCGATCACAATGAGCAGTTCTTC. This sequence encodes CASSAGQGDHNEQFF.